The next 15 T cell receptor beta chains were all read from a single sample in a study of post-analysis software for immune sequencing data (dated by TCRdb to the mid-2010s). On the study overall, not on this receptor specifically: Patients showed significantly higher frequencies than controls for roughly five TRBV segments, among them TRBV5-6, TRBV5-1 and TRBV20-1.

The method behind the library was PCR. Instrument on record: Illumina HiSeq 2500. Unique molecular identifiers were incorporated into TCR beta cDNA libraries to reduce PCR and sequencing biases. TCRdb applied fastp at Q25 and MiXCR to the public reads, then kept only in-frame beta chains. Every distinct CDR3 protein forms one entry, paired with its most common genes and DNA. The sample table shows about 770,000 distinct CDR3 sequences, and 46% are seen once. The ten largest account for roughly 5.2% of the sample. Their target antigens are unknown. Material: blood. These receptor sequences come from a girl between 10 and 17 years old with multiple sclerosis.

The V call is TRBV5-1, the J call TRBJ2-1; 9 nucleotides align to TRBD2. Germline-derived CDR1 and CDR2 are SGHRS and YFSETQ. The CDR3 totals 17 residues. V was clipped by 4 bases and J by 6 bases; unmatched bases: 14. CDR3 amino acids: CASSPKGLASPFNEQFF. The CDR3 DNA is TGCGCCAGCAGCCCCAAAGGACTAGCGTCCCCCTTCAATGAGCAGTTCTTC.

Only a few counts were recorded for this clonotype. This chain connects TRBV15 to TRBJ2-5, with D tentatively TRBD2 (5 bases). CDR3 length: 14 residues. V shed 8 bases and J shed 5 bases, with 18 bases lying between them. In germline, CDR1 is LNHNV, CDR2 YYDKDF (reference sequence). The CDR3 protein is CATGVPTGGETQYF. DNA for the CDR3: TGTGCCACCGGCGTCCCGACCGGCGGGGAGACCCAGTACTTC.

V and J are TRBV12-3 or TRBV12-4 and TRBJ1-5; D gene unclear. The V and J ends lost 3 bases and 6 bases respectively, with 6 bases between them. This CDR3 has 12 amino acids. CDR3 sequence (DNA): TGTGCCAGCAGTTTCGGCAGTCAGCCCCAGCATTTT. Protein product: CASSFGSQPQHF.

CDR3 protein: CASSSWETGEYQETQYF. The CDR3 DNA reads TGTGCCAGCAGTTCCTGGGAAACAGGGGAGTACCAAGAGACCCAGTACTTC. The chain is built from TRBV12-3 or TRBV12-4 and TRBJ2-5; 7 nucleotides line up with TRBD1. The ends lost 4 bases at V and 0 bases at J; junction bases unmatched: 11. The CDR3 sequence is 17 residues long.

This rearrangement joins TRBV7-2 to TRBJ2-7; 11 bases align to TRBD2. The CDR3 contains 15 residues. Trimming at V came to 5 bases and at J to 4 bases, leaving 7 bases not matched to a gene. Germline V gives CDR1 SGHTA, CDR2 FQGNSA. The CDR3 loop reads CASSPTSGKGYEQYF. The CDR3 DNA reads TGTGCCAGCAGCCCGACTAGCGGGAAGGGTTACGAGCAGTACTTC.

The genes are TRBV27 and TRBJ2-1; unclear D gene. The V and J ends lost 2 bases and 2 bases respectively, with 7 bases between them. The CDR3 is made up of 14 amino acids. Germline values: CDR1 MNHEY, CDR2 SMNVEV (reference sequence). CDR3 sequence (DNA): TGTGCCAGCAGTTTAGGGGTACCCTACAATGAGCAGTTCTTC. This gives the protein CASSLGVPYNEQFF.

This rearrangement joins TRBV7-2 to TRBJ1-4; maybe TRBD1 (6 bases). V lost 4 bases to trimming and J lost 7 bases, with 16 bases between them. Germline assignment: CDR1 SGHTA and CDR2 FQGNSA. The CDR3 runs 15 residues. The CDR3 nucleotides read TGTGCCAGCAGCTCCAACCCCACAGGGATTGAAAAACTGTTTTTT. Its protein is CASSSNPTGIEKLFF.

The genes are TRBV12-3 or TRBV12-4 and TRBJ2-7; 10 nucleotides agree with TRBD2. The CDR3 contains 14 residues. Losses at the gene ends were 4 bases for V and 7 bases for J; bases not matched to a gene: 7. The CDR3 protein is CASSSGTSVQEQYF. CDR3 nucleotides: TGTGCCAGCAGTTCCGGGACTAGCGTTCAGGAGCAGTACTTC.

The J gene is TRBJ2-3, the V gene TRBV12-3 or TRBV12-4; tentative D call: TRBD2 (7 bases). The CDR3 contains 16 residues. Trimming cost V 7 bases and J 3 bases, with 20 bases left between them. Written as DNA, the CDR3 is TGTGCCAGCACCAAGAGGGGGGGAGGGCAGACAGATACGCAGTATTTT. Protein: CASTKRGGGQTDTQYF.

The chain is built from TRBV28 and TRBJ2-5; 7 bases map to TRBD1. The CDR3 has 15 residues. CDR1 is MDHEN and CDR2 is SYDVKM in the germline V gene. The V gene end was trimmed by 6 bases and the J gene end by 4 bases; junction bases not matched to a gene: 11. In nucleotides, the CDR3 is TGTGCCAGCAGACCCCGACAGGGCCGGGGAGAGACCCAGTACTTC. Protein sequence: CASRPRQGRGETQYF. Filled out from reference TRBV28 and TRBJ2-5, the complete variable domain reads DVKVTQSSRYLVKRTGEKVFLECVQDMDHENMFWYRQDPGLGLRLIYFSYDVKMKEKGDIPEGYSVSREKKERFSLILESASTNQTSMYLCASRPRQGRGETQYFGPGTRLLVL.

The chain recombines TRBV2 with TRBJ2-7, with 8 positions matching TRBD1. This CDR3 has 16 residues. V gave up 4 bases and J gave up 2 bases; unmatched junction bases: 10. Germline V gene lookup returns CDR1 SNHLY and CDR2 FYNNEI. The CDR3 is CASSGAGQDRPYEQYF. As DNA, the CDR3 is TGTGCCAGCAGTGGCGCGGGACAGGACCGACCCTACGAGCAGTACTTC.

V and J are TRBV6-5 and TRBJ1-2; D call uncertain. Germline V gene data show CDR1 as MNHEY and CDR2 as SVGAGI. This CDR3 has 13 residues. V lost 6 bases and J lost 4, with 12 bases in between. CDR3 nucleotides: TGTGCCAGCAGGCAGACTGGGGTCTATGGCTACACCTTC. Translating gives CASRQTGVYGYTF.

A few counts support this clonotype. The chain carries TRBV6-5 and TRBJ1-2; D uncertain. V shed 1 base and J shed 4 bases, with 19 bases lying between them. The CDR3 loop spans 17 amino acids. Germline lookup yields CDR1 MNHEY and CDR2 SVGAGI. CDR3 nucleotides: TGTGCCAGCAGTTACTTCAGTTTTGGCAGACCTGGCTATGGCTACACCTTC. Translated: CASSYFSFGRPGYGYTF.

This clonotype came up a few times. V is TRBV15 and J is TRBJ1-2; D remains unclear. This CDR3 comprises 17 residues. Trimming took 0 bases from V and 0 from J, leaving 14 bases between them. CDR1 is LNHNV, CDR2 YYDKDF, per germline (reference sequence). The CDR3 DNA follows: TGTGCCACCAGCAGAGATCTGGCGGCCAGAGCTAACTATGGCTACACCTTC. Translating gives CATSRDLAARANYGYTF.

V and J are TRBV15 and TRBJ2-4; 9 nucleotides match TRBD2. Germline CDR1 and CDR2: LNHNV and YYDKDF (reference sequence). The V segment lost 4 bases and the J segment 13 bases; nucleotides outside the gene matches: 5. This CDR3 comprises 12 residues. The CDR3 DNA is TGTGCCACCAGCATACTAGCGGGTGAGCAGTACTTC. Amino acid sequence: CATSILAGEQYF. Full variable domain (rest looked up from reference TRBV15 and TRBJ2-4): DAMVIQNPRYQVTQFGKPVTLSCSQTLNHNVMYWYQQKSSQAPKLLFHYYDKDFNNEADTPDNFQSRRPNTSFCFLDIRSPGLGDTAMYLCATSILAGEQYFGAGTRLSVL.